Presented here are 32 T cell receptor beta chains from one specimen sequenced in a study of blood T cell repertoires in COVID-19. The table came from immunoSEQ multiplex PCR; TCRdb's copy has only in-frame clones and leaves some out. The sample lists roughly 200,000 clones; 88% were seen once. The sample taken for sequencing was peripheral blood. The source of these receptors is a man aged 18 to 35 with active or convalescent COVID-19.

V is TRBV4-2 and J is TRBJ1-1; TRBD1 might be the D (5 bases). Germline lookup yields CDR1 LGHNA and CDR2 YNFKEQ. V was shortened by 0 bases and J by 0 bases, with 8 bases between the two germline ends. The CDR3 sequence is 15 residues long. For the CDR3, the DNA is TGTGCCAGCAGCCAAGAATTAGGGGTGAACACTGAAGCTTTCTTT. Translated: CASSQELGVNTEAFF.

This sequence joins TRBV29-1 and TRBJ2-1, with D possibly matching TRBD2 (6 bases). Per the germline V gene, CDR1 is SQVTM and CDR2 is ANQGSEA. V lost 2 bases to trimming and J lost 6 bases, with 17 bases between them. CDR3 length: 15 residues. This chain's CDR3 is CSVEPPVRDSNEQFF. The CDR3 nucleotides read TGCAGCGTTGAACCCCCTGTGCGGGACTCCAATGAGCAGTTCTTC.

The chain has TRBV7-6 and TRBJ2-1, with 10 nucleotides matching TRBD2. The J segment lost 5 bases and the V segment lost 2 bases, leaving 6 bases of the junction unmatched. There are 16 residues in the CDR3. Germline CDR1 reads SGHVS; CDR2 reads FNYEAQ. CDR3 coding DNA: TGTGCCAGCAGCTTAATACCTAGCGGGAGTAACAATGAGCAGTTCTTC. It is translated as CASSLIPSGSNNEQFF.

The V call is TRBV5-4, the J call TRBJ2-7; 7 positions agree with TRBD1. J gave up 0 bases and V 0 bases, and 6 bases lay outside the gene matches. This CDR3 region has 16 residues. Germline loops: CDR1 SGHNT, CDR2 YYREEE (reference sequence). The CDR3 loop is CASSLARAGGSYEQYF. CDR3 in DNA: TGTGCCAGCAGCTTGGCCCGGGCAGGGGGCTCCTACGAGCAGTACTTC.

This sequence joins TRBV5-5 and TRBJ2-7, with a weak D call TRBD1 (7 bases). Germline CDR1 reads SGHKS; CDR2 reads YYEKEE (reference sequence). The CDR3 runs 13 residues. The V and J ends lost 7 bases and 7 bases respectively, with 18 bases between them. The CDR3 sequence is CASDSEGAVEQYF. CDR3 nucleotides: TGTGCCAGCGACTCGGAGGGGGCCGTGGAGCAGTACTTC.

The rearrangement uses TRBV5-6 and TRBJ2-7, with a possible D match to TRBD1 (6 bases). The length of the CDR3 is 14 residues. Per germline, CDR1 SGHDT and CDR2 YYEEEE. V dropped 0 bases and J dropped 7 bases, with 14 bases sitting between them. In DNA, the CDR3 is TGTGCCAGCAGCTTGGGAGGGGGTCTGAGGGAGCAGTACTTC. Translation gives CASSLGGGLREQYF.

The chain is built from TRBV10-1 and TRBJ2-1, with 11 bases that match TRBD1. The V gene end was trimmed by 3 bases and the J gene end by 6 bases; junction bases not matched to a gene: 4. Germline values: CDR1 WNHNN, CDR2 SYGVQD (reference sequence). The CDR3 contains 15 residues. The CDR3 is CASSDPGTGGNEQFF. CDR3 in DNA: TGCGCCAGCAGTGACCCCGGGACAGGGGGCAATGAGCAGTTCTTC.

The rearrangement joins TRBV18 to TRBJ2-7, with 8 bases identical to TRBD1. Germline V CDR1 and CDR2: KGHSH, LQKENI. J was trimmed by 5 bases and V by 5 bases; bases with no gene match: 2. The length of the CDR3 is 12 residues. For the CDR3, the DNA is TGTGCCAGCTCAGCGACAGGGGACGAGCAGTACTTC. It specifies CASSATGDEQYF. The full variable domain, completed using reference TRBV18 and TRBJ2-7, is NAGVMQNPRHLVRRRGQEARLRCSPMKGHSHVYWYRQLPEEGLKFMVYLQKENIIDESGMPKERFSAEFPKEGPSILRIQQVVRGDSAAYFCASSATGDEQYFGPGTRLTVT.

The rearrangement links TRBV5-4 to TRBJ2-6; 8 bases map to TRBD2. CDR1 and CDR2 from the germline V gene are SGHNT and YYREEE (reference sequence). Trimming cost V 1 base and J 2 bases; bases outside gene matches: 5. The CDR3 contains 17 residues. The CDR3 region has the DNA TGTGCCAGCAGCTTGACGGGAGGGCCGACTGGGGCCAACGTCCTGACTTTC. Its protein is CASSLTGGPTGANVLTF. Filled out from reference TRBV5-4 and TRBJ2-6, the complete variable domain reads ETGVTQSPTHLIKTRGQQVTLRCSSQSGHNTVSWYQQALGQGPQFIFQYYREEENGRGNFPPRFSGLQFPNYSSELNVNALELDDSALYLCASSLTGGPTGANVLTFGAGSRLTVL.

The rearrangement uses TRBV5-1 and TRBJ1-2; 12 bases map to TRBD1. CDR1 and CDR2 (germline): SGHRS, YFSETQ. The V gene end was trimmed by 4 bases and the J gene end by 3 bases; junction bases not matched to a gene: 10. The CDR3 covers 17 residues. As DNA, the CDR3 is TGCGCCAGCAGCCTGCAGGCCGGGACAGGGGGCGACTATGGCTACACCTTC. This sequence encodes CASSLQAGTGGDYGYTF.

This clone was seen a single time. The chain links TRBV18 to TRBJ2-2; 9 bases are a match to TRBD1. The junction had 5 bases not matched to a gene; V was cut back by 0 bases and J by 6 bases. CDR1 and CDR2 (germline): KGHSH, LQKENI. CDR3 size: 16 residues. The CDR3 nucleotides read TGTGCCAGCTCACCACCCGGGACAGGGTCCCCCGGGGAGCTGTTTTTT. Encoded protein: CASSPPGTGSPGELFF.

The chain couples TRBV10-3 to TRBJ2-3, with 13 positions matching TRBD2. CDR1 ENHRY and CDR2 SYGVKD come from the germline V gene. This CDR3 spans 16 amino acids. V was pared by 5 bases and J by 4 bases, with 6 bases of the junction left unmatched. The CDR3 DNA is TGTGCCATCAGTAGGACTAGCGGGAGACGGGCAGATACGCAGTATTTT. This codes for CAISRTSGRRADTQYF.

The V and J genes are TRBV7-3 and TRBJ2-2, with 7 bases aligning to TRBD1. Germline V gene sequence: CDR1 SGHTA, CDR2 FQGTGA. The CDR3 is 18 residues long. After removal of 2 bases from V and 1 base from J, the junction contained 10 bases not matched to a gene. CDR3 sequence (DNA): TGTGCCAGCAGCTTATTCGGGACAGTATCCGGGAACACCGGGGAGCTGTTTTTT. The encoded protein is CASSLFGTVSGNTGELFF.

V and J are TRBV19 and TRBJ1-5, with D hard to call. V lost 7 bases and J 9 bases, leaving 16 bases between the germline ends. The CDR3 is made up of 13 amino acids. The germline gives CDR1 LNHDA, CDR2 SQIVND (reference sequence). The CDR3, as DNA: TGTGCCAGTAAAGTCCGCTACGATGGGCCCCAGCATTTT. It is translated as CASKVRYDGPQHF.

This chain links TRBV7-9 with TRBJ2-1, with 7 positions matching TRBD1. CDR1 is SEHNR, CDR2 FQNEAQ, per germline (reference sequence). The J segment lost 5 bases and the V segment lost 3 bases, leaving 7 bases of the junction unmatched. CDR3 size: 15 residues. CDR3 DNA: TGTGCCAGCAGCTTCTTGGGGGACAGAAACAATGAGCAGTTCTTC. Its protein product is CASSFLGDRNNEQFF.

The chain joins TRBV6-5 to TRBJ2-1; 10 bases fit TRBD2. CDR1 and CDR2 (germline): MNHEY, SVGAGI. The CDR3 totals 15 residues. V shed 8 bases, J shed 0 bases, and the junction held 4 bases outside the gene matches. DNA for the CDR3: TGTGCCAGCTTTAGCGGGGGGAGCTCCTACAATGAGCAGTTCTTC. It translates to CASFSGGSSYNEQFF.

This chain connects TRBV11-2 to TRBJ1-2; 7 nucleotides match TRBD1. Germline V CDR1 and CDR2: SGHAT, FQNNGV. The V segment lost 5 bases and the J segment 4 bases; nucleotides outside the gene matches: 10. The CDR3 consists of 15 residues. CDR3 nucleotide sequence: TGTGCCAGCAGCGTAACAGGGGCGCCGGGCTATGGCTACACCTTC. Amino acid sequence: CASSVTGAPGYGYTF.

In DNA form, the CDR3 reads TGTGCCAGCAGTCCCGCTGGACAAAGTAATTCACCCCTCCACTTT. Protein product: CASSPAGQSNSPLHF. V and J are TRBV6-6 and TRBJ1-6, with D possibly TRBD1 on 5 matching bases. Trimming pared 5 bases from V and 6 bases from J, leaving 14 bases between. Per germline, CDR1 MNHNY and CDR2 SVGAGI (reference sequence). The CDR3 totals 15 residues.

The chain has TRBV27 and TRBJ2-7; 7 bases line up with TRBD1. The trim removed 5 bases at V and 0 bases at J, leaving 16 bases unmatched. This CDR3 is 18 amino acids long. Germline values: CDR1 MNHEY, CDR2 SMNVEV (reference sequence). The CDR3 here is CASSPLSEGAYFSYEQYF. CDR3 DNA sequence: TGTGCCAGCAGTCCGCTCAGTGAGGGGGCGTACTTCTCCTACGAGCAGTACTTC.

CDR3 DNA: TGTGCCAGCAGCCCCCGGATGGGCGGGAGGGGAGATACGCAGTATTTT. It codes for CASSPRMGGRGDTQYF. The chain recombines TRBV5-4 with TRBJ2-3, with 9 positions matching TRBD2. The germline gives CDR1 SGHNT, CDR2 YYREEE (reference sequence). Trimming at V came to 4 bases and at J to 5 bases, leaving 11 bases not matched to a gene. The CDR3 extends over 16 amino acids.

The rearrangement links TRBV7-2 to TRBJ2-7; tentative D call: TRBD2 (6 bases). Germline lookup yields CDR1 SGHTA and CDR2 FQGNSA. V was trimmed by 0 bases and J by 1 base, leaving 7 bases between them. The CDR3 is made up of 14 amino acids. The CDR3 DNA reads as TGTGCCAGCAGCTTAGCGGCGGGGTCCTACGAGCAGTACTTC. As protein: CASSLAAGSYEQYF.

This clone was picked up one time. The gene calls are TRBV5-8 and TRBJ2-3; D perhaps matches TRBD1 (5 bases). The CDR3 covers 15 residues. V was shortened by 4 bases and J by 1 base, with 13 bases between the two germline ends. The V gene's germline CDR1 is SGHTS and CDR2 YDEGEE. This CDR3 reads CASSPLRVGTDTQYF. The CDR3 DNA reads TGTGCCAGCAGCCCACTCAGGGTCGGCACAGATACGCAGTATTTT.

This rearrangement joins TRBV19 to TRBJ2-3; 10 positions agree with TRBD2. The trim removed 5 bases at V and 0 bases at J, leaving 5 bases unmatched. The CDR3 runs 16 residues. Per germline, CDR1 LNHDA and CDR2 SQIVND (reference sequence). The CDR3, as DNA: TGTGCCAGTAGTTTAGCGGGGGGCCGTAGCACAGATACGCAGTATTTT. Translation: CASSLAGGRSTDTQYF. Supplemented by reference TRBV19 and TRBJ2-3, the full variable domain reads DGGITQSPKYLFRKEGQNVTLSCEQNLNHDAMYWYRQDPGQGLRLIYYSQIVNDFQKGDIAEGYSVSREKKESFPLTVTSAQKNPTAFYLCASSLAGGRSTDTQYFGPGTRLTVL.

The chain couples TRBV10-3 to TRBJ2-7; 10 bases line up with TRBD2. Trimming took 1 base from V and 6 from J; bases not matched to a gene: 9. Germline-derived CDR1 and CDR2 are ENHRY and SYGVKD. This CDR3 has 16 residues. As DNA, the CDR3 is TGTGCCATCAGTGAGTATGGGGGTCTAGCGGGAGCCGAGCAGTACTTC. Translated, it gives CAISEYGGLAGAEQYF.

The chain combines TRBV2 with TRBJ1-6; the match to TRBD1 covers 9 bases. From germline, CDR1 is SNHLY and CDR2 FYNNEI. J gave up 7 bases and V 6 bases, and 1 base lay outside the gene matches. The CDR3 loop spans 13 amino acids. The CDR3 bases are TGTGCCAGCAGAGGACAGGGGAATTCACCCCTCCACTTT. This codes for CASRGQGNSPLHF.

With respect to this clone: This sample includes further DNA sequences coding for the same CDR3. The CDR3 sequence: CASSSTGYEQYF. The CDR3, as DNA: TGTGCCAGCAGCAGCACAGGGTACGAGCAGTACTTC. The genes are TRBV7-9 and TRBJ2-7, with D perhaps matching TRBD1 (6 bases). The CDR3 spans 12 residues. Per germline, CDR1 SEHNR and CDR2 FQNEAQ (reference sequence). V was trimmed by 5 bases and J by 4 bases, leaving 9 bases between them.

This clone has only a few counts. V is TRBV5-6 and J is TRBJ1-4; 9 bases agree with TRBD1. The germline V gene has CDR1 SGHDT and CDR2 YYEEEE. V lost 3 bases, J lost 3 bases, and 6 bases stayed unmatched. The CDR3 totals 16 residues. The CDR3 reads CASSYGTGLANEKLFF. In nucleotides, the CDR3 is TGTGCCAGCAGCTACGGGACAGGGCTAGCTAATGAAAAACTGTTTTTT.

The chain combines TRBV6-4 with TRBJ1-5, with D tentatively TRBD1 (5 bases). Germline V CDR1 and CDR2: MRHNA, SNTAGT. The CDR3 consists of 18 residues. V was pared by 2 bases and J by 2 bases, with 19 bases between. The CDR3 sequence is CASSDGRQHKGGNQPQHF. CDR3 nucleotide sequence: TGTGCCAGCAGTGACGGCAGACAGCACAAGGGTGGCAATCAGCCCCAGCATTTT.

The V call is TRBV5-1, the J call TRBJ2-7, with TRBD1 matching 7 bases. V lost 4 bases and J lost 0; bases outside the gene matches: 7. The CDR3 is 15 amino acids. The germline CDR1 and CDR2 sequences are SGHRS and YFSETQ. CDR3 loop: CASSLYGDSSYEQYF. The CDR3 region has the DNA TGCGCCAGCAGCCTTTACGGGGACAGCTCCTACGAGCAGTACTTC. Filled out from reference TRBV5-1 and TRBJ2-7, the complete variable domain reads KAGVTQTPRYLIKTRGQQVTLSCSPISGHRSVSWYQQTPGQGLQFLFEYFSETQRNKGNFPGRFSGRQFSNSRSEMNVSTLELGDSALYLCASSLYGDSSYEQYFGPGTRLTVT.

The chain couples TRBV7-9 to TRBJ2-7; D is perhaps TRBD1 (5 bases). This CDR3 has 13 residues. Germline V gives CDR1 SEHNR, CDR2 FQNEAQ (reference sequence). The ends were cut back, 5 bases at V and 0 bases at J, with 8 bases in the middle. CDR3 region: CASSQGVSYEQYF. The CDR3 bases are TGTGCCAGCAGCCAAGGGGTCTCCTACGAGCAGTACTTC.

The chain combines TRBV3-1 (or the pseudogene TRBV3-2) with TRBJ1-3; weak D call: TRBD1 (6 bases). From germline, CDR1 is LGHDT and CDR2 YNNKEL (reference sequence). With 5 bases removed from V and 2 bases from J, the gap between germline ends came to 10 bases. CDR3 length: 14 residues. CDR3 bases: TGTGCCAGCAGCTTAAGGACAGCTGGAAACACCATATATTTT. It encodes CASSLRTAGNTIYF.

This clone came up many times. The rearrangement joins TRBV24-1 to TRBJ2-3; tentatively, D is TRBD2 (6 bases). Trimming took off 0 bases at V and 0 bases at J, with 9 bases between the two ends. Germline CDR1 reads KGHDR; CDR2 reads SFDVKD. CDR3 length equals 16 residues. CDR3 DNA sequence: TGTGCCACCAGTGATTTGCGGGAGAAAAGCACAGATACGCAGTATTTT. This sequence encodes CATSDLREKSTDTQYF.